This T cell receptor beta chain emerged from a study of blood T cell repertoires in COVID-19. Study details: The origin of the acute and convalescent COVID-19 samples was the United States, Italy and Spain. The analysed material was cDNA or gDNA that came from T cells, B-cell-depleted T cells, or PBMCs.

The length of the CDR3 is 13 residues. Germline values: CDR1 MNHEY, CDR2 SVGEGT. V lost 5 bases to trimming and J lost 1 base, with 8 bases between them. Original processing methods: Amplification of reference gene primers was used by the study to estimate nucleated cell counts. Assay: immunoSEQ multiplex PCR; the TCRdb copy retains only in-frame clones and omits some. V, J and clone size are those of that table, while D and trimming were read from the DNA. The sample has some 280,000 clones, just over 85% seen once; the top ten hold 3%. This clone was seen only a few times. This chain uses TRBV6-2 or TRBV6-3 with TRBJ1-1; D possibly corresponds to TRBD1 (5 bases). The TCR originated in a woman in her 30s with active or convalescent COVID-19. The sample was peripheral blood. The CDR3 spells CASSRQRNTEAFF. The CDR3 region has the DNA TGTGCCAGCAGTCGACAGAGGAACACTGAAGCTTTCTTT.